What follows are 12 T cell receptor beta chains derived from one specimen sequenced in a study of blood T cells in healthy people across ages. Together with a sample-barcoded 5' primer, a J-beta primer mix was included in a second PCR lasting roughly 7 to 11 cycles. TCRdb fed the 5' RACE reads into MiXCR, producing one record per CDR3 protein. Altogether around 620,000 distinct CDR3 sequences are present, 25% to 30% being singletons, with the ten largest covering around a sixth. What was sequenced was blood. The receptors originated from a woman aged 70-85 years in good health.

This sequence joins TRBV29-1 and TRBJ1-1, with 8 nucleotides matching TRBD1. After removal of 5 bases from V and 3 bases from J, the junction contained 11 bases not matched to a gene. Per germline, CDR1 SQVTM and CDR2 ANQGSEA. This CDR3 spans 15 amino acids. The CDR3 coding sequence is TGCAGCGTTCAGAGCCCGGGACAGGTTGACACTGAAGCTTTCTTT. This codes for CSVQSPGQVDTEAFF. Full variable domain (rest looked up from reference TRBV29-1 and TRBJ1-1): SAVISQKPSRDICQRGTSLTIQCQVDSQVTMMFWYRQQPGQSLTLIATANQGSEATYESGFVIDKFPISRPNLTFSTLTVSNMSPEDSSIYLCSVQSPGQVDTEAFFGQGTRLTVV.

This chain joins TRBV6-5 and TRBJ1-4; weak D call: TRBD1 (6 bases). Trimming stripped 0 bases from V and 7 bases from J, with 18 bases between. CDR1 is MNHEY and CDR2 is SVGAGI in the germline V gene. The CDR3 extends over 17 amino acids. CDR3 sequence: CASSYSAALQGSEKLFF. The CDR3 DNA reads TGTGCCAGCAGTTACTCTGCGGCTTTACAGGGTAGTGAAAAACTGTTTTTT.

CDR3 in DNA: TGTGCCAGCAGCCAAAATCGACTAGCGGGAGACGAGCAGTTCTTC. This translates into CASSQNRLAGDEQFF. The chain combines TRBV4-2 with TRBJ2-1, with 12 bases identical to TRBD2. This CDR3 has 15 residues. V lost 2 bases and J lost 10; bases outside the gene matches: 6. CDR1 LGHNA and CDR2 YNFKEQ come from the germline V gene.

The chain employs TRBV28 and TRBJ2-1, with 7 positions matching TRBD2. Germline loops: CDR1 MDHEN, CDR2 SYDVKM. CDR3 size: 16 residues. V trimming: 3 bases; J trimming: 7 bases; junction bases outside the gene matches: 12. The CDR3 loop is CASSFLAGAYNNEQFF. The CDR3 bases are TGTGCCAGCAGTTTCCTGGCGGGAGCCTACAATAATGAGCAGTTCTTC.

V gene TRBV5-1 combines with J gene TRBJ2-2, with D perhaps matching TRBD2 (6 bases). The CDR3 consists of 14 residues. Germline CDR1 is SGHRS and CDR2 is YFSETQ. The V and J ends lost 5 bases and 0 bases respectively, with 8 bases between them. DNA of the CDR3: TGCGCCAGCAGGAGCGGGTCGAACACCGGGGAGCTGTTTTTT. It codes for CASRSGSNTGELFF.

The chain recombines TRBV7-3 with TRBJ2-7; 11 bases map to TRBD2. With the DNA end fitting TRBJ2-1 better, the J assignment may be wrong. CDR3 length: 17 residues. Germline lookup yields CDR1 SGHTA and CDR2 FQGTGA. The CDR3 here is CASSLRASGGFYNEQFF. CDR3 sequence (DNA): TGTGCCAGCAGCTTAAGGGCTAGCGGGGGGTTCTACAATGAGCAGTTCTTC.

The chain has TRBV10-3 and TRBJ1-5, with TRBD1 matching over 11 bases. CDR3 length equals 17 residues. Germline CDR1 ENHRY, CDR2 SYGVKD. The ends lost 3 bases at V and 7 bases at J; junction bases unmatched: 11. CDR3 nucleotides: TGTGCCATCAGTGACCCGGACAGGGGGCCCCGGGGACAGCCCCAGCATTTT. It yields the protein CAISDPDRGPRGQPQHF.

The chain is built from TRBV4-3 and TRBJ2-5, with D perhaps TRBD1 (6 bases). TRBJ2-7 matches the DNA end more closely, so the J call is doubtful. CDR3 length equals 15 residues. The V gene's germline CDR1 is LGHNA and CDR2 YSLEER. CDR3 sequence reads: CASSQDLDSTYEQYF. CDR3 bases: TGCGCCAGCAGCCAAGACTTGGACAGTACCTACGAGCAGTACTTC.

This clonotype has at least ten counts. The chain carries TRBV6-4 and TRBJ2-2; D not resolved. Trimming removed 3 bases at V and 4 bases at J, with 3 bases between. This CDR3 comprises 12 residues. Per the germline V gene, CDR1 is MRHNA and CDR2 is SNTAGT. For the CDR3, the DNA is TGTGCCAGCAGTGAGGGCACCGGGGAGCTGTTTTTT. Protein product: CASSEGTGELFF.

This clonotype was seen repeatedly, ten times or more. This chain joins TRBV12-3 or TRBV12-4 and TRBJ1-2, with 7 bases aligning to TRBD1. After removal of 7 bases from V and 2 bases from J, the junction contained 7 bases not matched to a gene. This CDR3 has 14 residues. Here the CDR3 reads CASTLGTANYGYTF. The CDR3 coding sequence is TGTGCCAGCACCCTCGGGACAGCCAACTATGGCTACACCTTC.

The gene calls are TRBV5-1 and TRBJ2-5, with 7 bases identical to TRBD1. V shed 4 bases and J 4 bases; nucleotides not matched to a gene: 7. Germline lookup yields CDR1 SGHRS and CDR2 YFSETQ. This CDR3 comprises 14 residues. CDR3 region: CASSGGQAGETQYF. The CDR3 DNA sequence: TGCGCCAGCAGCGGAGGACAGGCTGGAGAGACCCAGTACTTC.

In regard to this clonotype: The final CDR3 position lacks the conserved phenylalanine or tryptophan, pointing to a likely read error. The chain carries TRBV5-1 and TRBJ2-6; weak D call: TRBD1 (6 bases). The CDR3 has 17 residues. Per germline, CDR1 SGHRS and CDR2 YFSETQ. Trimming pared 0 bases from V and 3 bases from J, leaving 13 bases between. Written as DNA, the CDR3 is TGCGCCAGCAGCTTGGATGGGGGCCCGTTTGGGGCCAACGTCCTGACTTAC. As protein: CASSLDGGPFGANVLTY.